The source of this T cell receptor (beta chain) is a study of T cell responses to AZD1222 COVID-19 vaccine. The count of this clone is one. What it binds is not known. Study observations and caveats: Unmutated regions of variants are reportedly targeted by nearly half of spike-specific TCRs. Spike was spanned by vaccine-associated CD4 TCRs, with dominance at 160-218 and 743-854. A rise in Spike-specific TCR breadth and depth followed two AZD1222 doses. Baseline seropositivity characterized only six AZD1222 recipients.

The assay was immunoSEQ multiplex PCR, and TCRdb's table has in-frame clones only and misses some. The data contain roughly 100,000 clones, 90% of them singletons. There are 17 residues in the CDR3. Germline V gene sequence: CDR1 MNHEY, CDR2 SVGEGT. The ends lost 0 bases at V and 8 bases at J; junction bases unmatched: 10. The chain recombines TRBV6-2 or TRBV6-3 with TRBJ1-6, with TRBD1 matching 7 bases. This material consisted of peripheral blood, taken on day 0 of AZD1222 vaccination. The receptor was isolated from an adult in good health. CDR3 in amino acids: CASSYSGDRITYSPLHF. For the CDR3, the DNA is TGTGCCAGCAGTTACTCGGGGGACAGAATCACTTATTCACCCCTCCACTTT.